The clone carrying this T cell receptor beta chain was observed a handful of times. Total RNA, at least 5 micrograms per sample, was extracted from PBMCs. This CDR3 is built from 13 residues. Germline V gives CDR1 LNHNV, CDR2 YYDKDF (reference sequence). Between the trimmed V and J ends, which lost 3 bases and 10 bases, there was a span of 13 bases. The data originate from a study of blood T cells in healthy people across ages. Then a second PCR, running roughly 7 to 12 cycles, was carried out with a sample-barcoded 5' primer and a J-beta primer mix. Each sample provided no less than 2.5 million CDR3-containing paired-end reads. TCRdb re-analysed the 5' RACE reads in MiXCR, keeping a single row per CDR3 protein. The sample shows roughly 1.6 million distinct CDR3 sequences, 30% to 35% of them seen only once.

V is TRBV15 and J is TRBJ2-1, with D perhaps given as TRBD1 or TRBD2 (5 bases each). The specimen sequenced was blood. This sequence was found in a woman aged 30 to 39 in good health. CDR3 loop: CATSSHPGQEQFF. The CDR3 DNA sequence: TGTGCCACCAGCAGCCACCCGGGGCAGGAGCAGTTCTTC. The entire variable domain, with the rest obtained from reference TRBV15 and TRBJ2-1, is as follows: DAMVIQNPRYQVTQFGKPVTLSCSQTLNHNVMYWYQQKSSQAPKLLFHYYDKDFNNEADTPDNFQSRRPNTSFCFLDIRSPGLGDTAMYLCATSSHPGQEQFFGPGTRLTVL.